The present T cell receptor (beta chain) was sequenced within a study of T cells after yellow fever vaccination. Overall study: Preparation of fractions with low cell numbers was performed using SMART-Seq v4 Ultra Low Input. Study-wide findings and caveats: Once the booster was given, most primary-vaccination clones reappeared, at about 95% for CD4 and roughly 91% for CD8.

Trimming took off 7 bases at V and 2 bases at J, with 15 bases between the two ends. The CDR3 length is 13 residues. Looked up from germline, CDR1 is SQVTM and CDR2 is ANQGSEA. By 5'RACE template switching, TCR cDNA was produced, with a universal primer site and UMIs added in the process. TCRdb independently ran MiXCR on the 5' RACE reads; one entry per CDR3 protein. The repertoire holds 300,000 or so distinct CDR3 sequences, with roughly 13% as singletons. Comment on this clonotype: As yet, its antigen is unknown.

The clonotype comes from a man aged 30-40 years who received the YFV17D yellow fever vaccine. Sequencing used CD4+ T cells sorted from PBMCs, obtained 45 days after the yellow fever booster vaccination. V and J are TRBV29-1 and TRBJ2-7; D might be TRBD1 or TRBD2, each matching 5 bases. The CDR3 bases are TGCAGCGCCTACTGGGACGGAACCTACGAGCAGTACTTC. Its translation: CSAYWDGTYEQYF.